Below are 21 T cell receptor beta chains sequenced from a single sample in a study of T cells in tuberculosis. Sorting used thawed, overnight-rested PBMC stained with anti-CD3, a viability dye and GMM-loaded CD1B tetramer. C32 glucose monomycolate from Rhodococcus equi was loaded onto the CD1B tetramers. This table comes from immunoSEQ multiplex PCR, and its TCRdb copy is limited to in-frame clones, with some not included. This sample has approximately 59,000 clones; approximately 81% occur once, and the top ten carry 9.5% to 15%. Input material: CD1b-GMM tetramer-negative cells sorted from PBMCs. These receptors originate from an adult woman with latent tuberculosis.

This chain links TRBV7-9 with TRBJ1-1; 7 bases match TRBD1. V trimming: 5 bases; J trimming: 2 bases; junction bases outside the gene matches: 8. CDR1 is SEHNR and CDR2 is FQNEAQ in the germline V gene (reference sequence). The CDR3 runs to 15 residues. CDR3 sequence: CASSLQTGPNTEAFF. Here the CDR3 DNA reads TGTGCCAGCAGCCTACAGACAGGGCCAAACACTGAAGCTTTCTTT.

The chain is built from TRBV5-1 and TRBJ2-5; no clear D gene. The CDR3 spans 15 residues. Deletions cut 4 bases from V and 4 bases from J, with 17 bases between. Germline V gene sequence: CDR1 SGHRS, CDR2 YFSETQ. This chain's CDR3 is CASSPRGSSSETQYF. The CDR3 DNA reads TGCGCCAGCAGCCCCCGTGGCAGTTCGTCAGAGACCCAGTACTTC. Complete variable domain (other parts from reference TRBV5-1 and TRBJ2-5): KAGVTQTPRYLIKTRGQQVTLSCSPISGHRSVSWYQQTPGQGLQFLFEYFSETQRNKGNFPGRFSGRQFSNSRSEMNVSTLELGDSALYLCASSPRGSSSETQYFGPGTRLLVL.

The chain employs TRBV7-2 and TRBJ1-2; TRBD1 agrees at 9 bases. Germline V lookup: CDR1 SGHTA, CDR2 FQGNSA. Losses at the gene ends were 4 bases for V and 1 base for J; bases not matched to a gene: 7. The CDR3 spans 16 residues. The CDR3 spells CASSSDGQGFNYGYTF. The CDR3 DNA follows: TGTGCCAGCAGCTCCGACGGACAGGGGTTTAACTATGGCTACACCTTC.

The CDR3 loop is CASRQGPGNTIYF. In DNA, the CDR3 is TGTGCCAGCAGACAGGGCCCTGGAAACACCATATATTTT. The chain employs TRBV28 and TRBJ1-3, with a possible D match to TRBD1 (6 bases). V dropped 6 bases and J dropped 2 bases, with 8 bases sitting between them. The CDR3 totals 13 residues. Germline assignment: CDR1 MDHEN and CDR2 SYDVKM.

V and J are TRBV27 and TRBJ2-7, with a tentative D call TRBD1 (5 bases). The CDR3 spans 14 residues. Deletions cut 3 bases from V and 2 bases from J, with 11 bases between. Germline lookup yields CDR1 MNHEY and CDR2 SMNVEV (reference sequence). The CDR3 region is CASSFLDTPYEQYF. The CDR3 nucleotides are TGTGCCAGCAGTTTTTTGGACACCCCCTACGAGCAGTACTTC.

The CDR3 nucleotides read TGTGCTAGTGCCGGACTAGCGCGGTACGAGCAGTACTTC. Translation gives CASAGLARYEQYF. The genes are TRBV12-5 and TRBJ2-7, with 9 bases identical to TRBD2. This CDR3 region has 13 residues. Trimming cost V 7 bases and J 4 bases; bases outside gene matches: 5. CDR1 and CDR2 (germline): LGHNT, FRNRAP. The complete variable domain, with remaining parts taken from reference TRBV12-5 and TRBJ2-7, reads DARVTQTPRHKVTEMGQEVTMRCQPILGHNTVFWYRQTMMQGLELLAYFRNRAPLDDSGMPKDRFSAEMPDATLATLKIQPSEPRDSAVYFCASAGLARYEQYFGPGTRLTVT.

The V gene is TRBV15, the J gene TRBJ1-4; D not certain. Germline V gives CDR1 LNHNV, CDR2 YYDKDF (reference sequence). The CDR3 has 15 amino acids. V was trimmed by 0 bases and J by 8 bases, leaving 13 bases between them. In nucleotides, the CDR3 is TGTGCCACCAGCAGAGATATCGGGGTATCCGAAAAACTGTTTTTT. Residues: CATSRDIGVSEKLFF.

Regarding this clone: An end of the junction does not agree with germline; a read error may underlie this. The V gene is TRBV9, the J gene TRBJ1-3; D ambiguous. CDR3 size: 15 residues. CDR1 is SGDLS, CDR2 YYNGEE, per germline. Here the CDR3 DNA reads TGTGCCAGCAGCGTAGGCACGGACTCTGAAAACACCATATATTTT. It is translated as CASSVGTDSENTIYF.

This clone has a single count. This sequence joins TRBV5-1 and TRBJ2-3, with 7 nucleotides matching TRBD2. CDR3 size: 15 residues. Germline CDR1 SGHRS, CDR2 YFSETQ. The trim removed 4 bases at V and 3 bases at J, leaving 8 bases unmatched. CDR3: CASSGGGRATDTQYF. The DNA of the CDR3 is TGCGCCAGCAGCGGGGGAGGGAGAGCGACAGATACGCAGTATTTT.

The gene calls are TRBV28 and TRBJ1-3; TRBD1 is a possible D gene (6 bases). This CDR3 has 15 amino acids. In germline, CDR1 is MDHEN, CDR2 SYDVKM. V dropped 6 bases and J dropped 4 bases, with 16 bases sitting between them. The CDR3 loop reads CASRSRGGGGNTIYF. The CDR3 DNA is TGTGCCAGCAGGTCACGGGGGGGCGGCGGAAACACCATATATTTT.

Only a few counts were recorded for this clone. The chain carries TRBV27 and TRBJ1-6; D not resolved. V was shortened by 6 bases and J by 8 bases, with 14 bases between the two germline ends. Looked up from germline, CDR1 is MNHEY and CDR2 is SMNVEV (reference sequence). The CDR3 covers 14 residues. This CDR3 reads CASSPSPTHSPLHF. The DNA of the CDR3 is TGTGCCAGCAGCCCCTCCCCTACCCATTCACCCCTCCACTTT.

This clone was seen just once. This sequence joins TRBV6-5 and TRBJ2-1; tentatively, D is TRBD2 (5 bases). With 0 bases removed from V and 8 bases from J, the gap between germline ends came to 11 bases. The CDR3 runs 14 residues. CDR1 and CDR2 from the germline V gene are MNHEY and SVGAGI. CDR3 DNA sequence: TGTGCCAGCAGTTACTCCGTCCGAGGGCATGAGCAGTTCTTC. Amino acid sequence: CASSYSVRGHEQFF.

V gene TRBV5-1 combines with J gene TRBJ2-1; 14 bases match TRBD2. The CDR3 has 16 amino acids. CDR1 is SGHRS, CDR2 YFSETQ, per germline. The V gene end was trimmed by 0 bases and the J gene end by 9 bases; junction bases not matched to a gene: 5. The CDR3 DNA follows: TGCGCCAGCAGCTTGGAGGGACTAGCGGGAGTTAGTGAGCAGTTCTTC. It is translated as CASSLEGLAGVSEQFF.

This clone came up once. The chain is built from TRBV5-1 and TRBJ2-1, with D uncertain. Trimming stripped 2 bases from V and 0 bases from J, with 15 bases between. The CDR3 runs 17 residues. Germline V gene sequence: CDR1 SGHRS, CDR2 YFSETQ. The chain's CDR3 is CASSFGPSSSSYNEQFF. In DNA, the CDR3 is TGCGCCAGCAGCTTCGGTCCGTCCTCGAGCTCCTACAATGAGCAGTTCTTC.

The chain carries TRBV11-2 and TRBJ2-5; D gene uncertain. The J call may not be correct, given that the DNA end is closer to TRBJ2-7. The germline V gene encodes CDR1 SGHAT and CDR2 FQNNGV. The CDR3 extends over 11 amino acids. DNA of the CDR3: TGTGCCAGCAGAAGCTCGTTCGAGCAGTACTTC. Translation: CASRSSFEQYF.

The V call is TRBV4-3, the J call TRBJ1-2; 8 positions match TRBD1. Looked up from germline, CDR1 is LGHNA and CDR2 is YSLEER. The trim removed 0 bases at V and 6 bases at J, leaving 6 bases unmatched. This CDR3 is 15 amino acids long. The CDR3 DNA is TGCGCCAGCAGCCAAGATCTCGGACAGGGCCATGGCTACACCTTC. Encoded protein: CASSQDLGQGHGYTF.

This rearrangement joins TRBV12-2 to TRBJ2-7; the D call TRBD2 from the table was never checked on the DNA. TRBV12-2 is classified as a pseudogene. This CDR3 region has 17 residues. The chain's CDR3 is CASRFTSSHPSSYEQYF. DNA for the CDR3: TGTGCAAGTCGCTTCACTTCATCCCACCCGAGCTCCTACGAGCAGTACTTC.

This chain connects TRBV2 to TRBJ2-1; 14 bases fit TRBD2. Germline loops: CDR1 SNHLY, CDR2 FYNNEI. After removal of 3 bases from V and 9 bases from J, the junction contained 1 base not matched to a gene. There are 14 residues in the CDR3. The CDR3 bases are TGTGCCAGCAGTGAGGGACTAGCGGGGGTTGAGCAGTTCTTC. This encodes CASSEGLAGVEQFF.

Note on this clone: The sample has other DNA sequences that encode this CDR3 too. This chain connects TRBV2 to TRBJ2-3, with 10 bases fitting TRBD1. CDR1 is SNHLY and CDR2 is FYNNEI in the germline V gene. Losses at the gene ends were 10 bases for V and 5 bases for J; bases not matched to a gene: 6. CDR3 size: 13 residues. The CDR3 DNA reads TGTGCCACAGACAGGGGGCGCTTAGATACGCAGTATTTT. Residues: CATDRGRLDTQYF.

This chain uses TRBV27 with TRBJ1-1; D unclear. The CDR3 consists of 14 residues. CDR1 and CDR2 from the germline V gene are MNHEY and SMNVEV (reference sequence). Trimming pared 3 bases from V and 8 bases from J, leaving 16 bases between. The CDR3 DNA follows: TGTGCCAGCAGTTTGGGCCACTTTACGTCGGAAGCTTTCTTT. Translation: CASSLGHFTSEAFF.

This rearrangement joins TRBV6-6 to TRBJ1-5; D might be TRBD1 (5 bases). There are 13 residues in the CDR3. Between the trimmed V and J ends, which lost 5 bases and 5 bases, there was a span of 10 bases. Germline-derived CDR1 and CDR2 are MNHNY and SVGAGI (reference sequence). In nucleotides, the CDR3 is TGTGCCAGCAGTGACAGTAAGGATCAGCCCCAGCATTTT. Translation: CASSDSKDQPQHF.